This entry features one TCR beta chain sequence. This sample was included in a study of blood T cell repertoires in COVID-19. In the study overall: Material from acute and convalescent COVID-19 was sourced from the United States, Italy and Spain.

The table came from immunoSEQ multiplex PCR; TCRdb's copy has only in-frame clones and leaves some out. Of tens of thousands of clones listed, around four fifths are singletons. The clonotype comes from a woman of 80 years or more with acute or convalescent COVID-19. Sequencing input: peripheral blood.

CDR3 protein: CASSPGSSNEKLFF. The CDR3 nucleotides read TGTGCCAGCAGCCCAGGGTCTTCTAATGAAAAACTGTTTTTT. The chain joins TRBV7-9 to TRBJ1-4; TRBD1 is a possible D gene (5 bases). From germline, CDR1 is SEHNR and CDR2 FQNEAQ (reference sequence). The germline V and J ends were trimmed by 5 bases and 3 bases, with 10 bases remaining between them. CDR3 size: 14 residues.